The 31 T cell receptor beta chains below all came from one sample that was sequenced in a study of cytomegalovirus exposure and HLA in healthy donors. Sequencing used immunoSEQ multiplex PCR; TCRdb keeps in-frame clones, though not all of them. Here the sample spans tens of thousands of clones, 85% to 95% being singletons. Sequencing was done on a sample of PBMCs. The receptors here all came from a woman aged 18 to 35 in good health and CMV-seronegative.

The table lists this clone with a few counts. The V gene is TRBV15, the J gene TRBJ2-3; D is perhaps TRBD2 (6 bases). Trimming took off 3 bases at V and 6 bases at J, with 13 bases between the two ends. The CDR3 totals 14 residues. From germline, CDR1 is LNHNV and CDR2 YYDKDF (reference sequence). The chain's CDR3 is CATSRNGRGDTQYF. DNA of the CDR3: TGTGCCACCAGCAGGAACGGGAGAGGGGATACGCAGTATTTT.

V gene TRBV19 combines with J gene TRBJ1-2; 9 positions agree with TRBD1. The J segment lost 5 bases and the V segment lost 5 bases, leaving 15 bases of the junction unmatched. CDR1 LNHDA and CDR2 SQIVND come from the germline V gene (reference sequence). This CDR3 comprises 17 residues. The CDR3 nucleotides are TGTGCCAGTAGTCTCTACCCCGGGACAGGGCGTCCTTATGGCTACACCTTC. It specifies CASSLYPGTGRPYGYTF.

The table lists this clone with a count of one. CDR3 DNA: TGTGCCAGCAGCTTCGACAGGGGAGGGACCCAGTACTTC. It translates to CASSFDRGGTQYF. This sequence joins TRBV7-2 and TRBJ2-5; 8 nucleotides line up with TRBD1. The junction had 4 bases not matched to a gene; V was cut back by 3 bases and J by 7 bases. The germline gives CDR1 SGHTA, CDR2 FQGNSA. CDR3 length equals 13 residues.

The V and J genes are TRBV10-2 and TRBJ1-1; 8 bases match TRBD1. After removal of 8 bases from V and 4 bases from J, the junction contained 9 bases not matched to a gene. The V gene's germline CDR1 is WSHSY and CDR2 SAAADI. This CDR3 is 14 amino acids long. The CDR3: CASGMTGVGTEAFF. As DNA, the CDR3 is TGCGCCAGCGGAATGACAGGGGTGGGCACTGAAGCTTTCTTT.

The V gene is TRBV4-3, the J gene TRBJ2-2, with D perhaps matching TRBD2 (6 bases). The CDR3 is 17 residues long. V dropped 0 bases and J dropped 6 bases, with 17 bases sitting between them. CDR1 LGHNA and CDR2 YSLEER come from the germline V gene. CDR3 protein: CASSQEPGAGLAGELFF. The CDR3 DNA is TGCGCCAGCAGCCAAGAGCCGGGAGCGGGTCTCGCCGGGGAGCTGTTTTTT.

Written as DNA, the CDR3 is TGTGCCAGCAGCCGACAAGAGCAGTACTTC. Translation: CASSRQEQYF. The chain carries TRBV21-1 and TRBJ2-7; the listed D gene, TRBD1, was not tested against the DNA. TRBV21-1 is recorded as a pseudogene. The CDR3 sequence is 10 residues long.

The chain couples TRBV4-3 to TRBJ2-5; 8 bases agree with TRBD2. J lost 3 bases, V lost 4 bases, and 7 bases had no gene match. Germline CDR1 and CDR2: LGHNA and YSLEER. The CDR3 runs to 15 residues. This chain's CDR3 is CASSRATSAEETQYF. DNA for the CDR3: TGCGCCAGCAGCCGGGCGACTAGCGCGGAAGAGACCCAGTACTTC.

V usage is TRBV7-9 and J usage is TRBJ1-1; D not resolved. V was cut by 6 bases and J by 4 bases, with 21 bases left in between. Germline V gene lookup returns CDR1 SEHNR and CDR2 FQNEAQ (reference sequence). The CDR3 is made up of 16 amino acids. CDR3 DNA sequence: TGTGCCAGCAGTACCTCGGGCGCAAAGGGAGGCACTGAAGCTTTCTTT. This sequence encodes CASSTSGAKGGTEAFF.

This chain joins TRBV30 and TRBJ1-1, with unresolved D. Trimming removed 7 bases at V and 0 bases at J, with 12 bases between. Per the germline V gene, CDR1 is GTSNPN and CDR2 is SVGIG (reference sequence). The CDR3 runs 13 residues. In nucleotides, the CDR3 is TGTGCCTCGAAAACAGTGATGAACACTGAAGCTTTCTTT. It yields the protein CASKTVMNTEAFF.

The V gene is TRBV6-6, the J gene TRBJ1-4, with D perhaps TRBD1 (6 bases). CDR3 size: 13 residues. Trimming left V 6 bases short and J 3 bases short, with 8 bases between. In germline, CDR1 is MNHNY, CDR2 SVGAGI (reference sequence). In nucleotides, the CDR3 is TGTGCCAGCAGCCGGACAGCTAATGAAAAACTGTTTTTT. It translates to CASSRTANEKLFF.

This chain joins TRBV7-9 and TRBJ1-4, with unresolved D. With 3 bases removed from V and 0 bases from J, the gap between germline ends came to 8 bases. CDR1 is SEHNR and CDR2 is FQNEAQ in the germline V gene (reference sequence). The CDR3 covers 15 residues. The CDR3 DNA follows: TGTGCCAGCAGCTTCGGTTCCGCAACTAATGAAAAACTGTTTTTT. Amino acids: CASSFGSATNEKLFF.

V is TRBV27 and J is TRBJ2-7; tentatively, D is TRBD1 (6 bases). The CDR3 length is 14 residues. The germline V and J ends were trimmed by 1 base and 4 bases, with 11 bases remaining between them. Looked up from germline, CDR1 is MNHEY and CDR2 is SMNVEV (reference sequence). The CDR3 coding sequence is TGTGCCAGCAGTTTATACAGGGAGTCTTACGAGCAGTACTTC. This sequence encodes CASSLYRESYEQYF.

The chain uses TRBV19 and TRBJ1-5; 7 bases are shared with TRBD1. With V trimmed by 5 bases and J by 6 bases, 7 bases remained unmatched. The V gene's germline CDR1 is LNHDA and CDR2 SQIVND (reference sequence). This CDR3 is built from 14 residues. CDR3 region: CASSLDRATQPQHF. The DNA for the CDR3 is TGTGCCAGTAGTCTTGACAGGGCTACTCAGCCCCAGCATTTT.

The sample holds a few counts of this clone. The chain uses TRBV7-6 and TRBJ2-2, with 9 bases matching TRBD2. This CDR3 region has 16 residues. The V gene end was trimmed by 2 bases and the J gene end by 2 bases; junction bases not matched to a gene: 3. CDR1 and CDR2 (germline): SGHVS, FNYEAQ. Written as DNA, the CDR3 is TGTGCCAGCAGCTTACGAGCGGGGGGCAACACCGGGGAGCTGTTTTTT. It yields the protein CASSLRAGGNTGELFF. Full variable domain (outside the CDR3, taken from reference TRBV7-6 and TRBJ2-2): GAGVSQSPRYKVTKRGQDVALRCDPISGHVSLYWYRQALGQGPEFLTYFNYEAQQDKSGLPNDRFSAERPEGSISTLTIQRTEQRDSAMYRCASSLRAGGNTGELFFGEGSRLTVL.

J is TRBJ1-5 and V is TRBV27; D unclear. The CDR3 extends over 13 amino acids. Germline values: CDR1 MNHEY, CDR2 SMNVEV (reference sequence). The germline V and J ends were trimmed by 6 bases and 5 bases, with 11 bases remaining between them. CDR3 loop: CASRSQLYQPQHF. The CDR3 coding sequence is TGTGCCAGCAGGTCCCAACTCTATCAGCCCCAGCATTTT.

This chain links TRBV5-1 with TRBJ2-6; tentatively, D is TRBD1 (5 bases). The V gene's germline CDR1 is SGHRS and CDR2 YFSETQ. The CDR3 has 17 residues. Trimming stripped 0 bases from V and 4 bases from J, with 14 bases between. The CDR3 DNA follows: TGCGCCAGCAGCTTGGCCGTTCCAGGGTCAGGGGCCAACGTCCTGACTTTC. This sequence encodes CASSLAVPGSGANVLTF.

The V and J genes are TRBV29-1 and TRBJ2-1, with TRBD2 matching 10 bases. The CDR3 sequence is 15 residues long. With V trimmed by 5 bases and J by 7 bases, 11 bases remained unmatched. In germline, CDR1 is SQVTM, CDR2 ANQGSEA. CDR3 region: CSVFIIAGGTNEQFF. The CDR3 DNA reads TGCAGCGTTTTCATCATAGCGGGAGGAACTAATGAGCAGTTCTTC.

The chain combines TRBV9 with TRBJ2-7, with TRBD2 matching over 14 bases. This CDR3 contains 18 residues. The J segment lost 0 bases and the V segment lost 0 bases, leaving 5 bases of the junction unmatched. Germline CDR1 reads SGDLS; CDR2 reads YYNGEE. The CDR3 nucleotides read TGTGCCAGCAGCGTAGGACTAGCGGGAGGGCCGAGCTCCTACGAGCAGTACTTC. Translating gives CASSVGLAGGPSSYEQYF.

This clone was observed a single time. The V call is TRBV5-1, the J call TRBJ2-3; the D is unclear. The CDR3 is 16 residues long. The V end lost 3 bases, the J end lost 1 base, and 15 bases lay between the germline ends. The germline V gene has CDR1 SGHRS and CDR2 YFSETQ. CDR3 loop: CASSSISRRGTDTQYF. The CDR3 DNA follows: TGCGCCAGCAGCTCGATCTCTAGGAGAGGCACAGATACGCAGTATTTT.

This chain joins TRBV27 and TRBJ1-5, with 8 positions matching TRBD1. This CDR3 contains 15 residues. V shed 8 bases, J shed 3 bases, and the junction held 9 bases outside the gene matches. Germline V gene sequence: CDR1 MNHEY, CDR2 SMNVEV (reference sequence). The CDR3 DNA is TGTGCCAGCGGCTTACAGGGGGGCCTCAATCAGCCCCAGCATTTT. It translates to CASGLQGGLNQPQHF.

The CDR3 region has the DNA TGTGCCAGCAGCCCTGTAACGGGGGGTAATGAAAAACTGTTTTTT. This translates into CASSPVTGGNEKLFF. The rearrangement joins TRBV11-2 to TRBJ1-4; maybe TRBD1 (5 bases). V shed 5 bases and J shed 4 bases, with 14 bases lying between them. CDR1 and CDR2 from the germline V gene are SGHAT and FQNNGV. The CDR3 extends over 15 amino acids.

The CDR3 here is CASSFDNEQFF. The CDR3 DNA sequence: TGTGCCAGCAGCTTCGACAATGAGCAGTTCTTC. This chain joins TRBV7-6 and TRBJ2-1, with D hard to call. With 3 bases removed from V and 5 bases from J, the gap between germline ends came to 2 bases. CDR1 and CDR2 (germline): SGHVS, FNYEAQ. The CDR3 covers 11 residues. The variable domain in full, with the rest retrieved from reference TRBV7-6 and TRBJ2-1, is GAGVSQSPRYKVTKRGQDVALRCDPISGHVSLYWYRQALGQGPEFLTYFNYEAQQDKSGLPNDRFSAERPEGSISTLTIQRTEQRDSAMYRCASSFDNEQFFGPGTRLTVL.

The gene calls are TRBV5-8 and TRBJ1-5, with no clear D. The CDR3 is made up of 17 amino acids. V shed 5 bases and J shed 5 bases, with 23 bases lying between them. Germline CDR1 reads SGHTS; CDR2 reads YDEGEE. The CDR3 loop reads CASSLRVAGKSDQPQHF. The CDR3 DNA reads TGTGCCAGCAGTCTCCGGGTGGCCGGGAAATCCGATCAGCCCCAGCATTTT.

The J gene is TRBJ2-3, the V gene TRBV5-8; maybe TRBD2 (5 bases). This CDR3 has 13 amino acids. V dropped 5 bases and J dropped 2 bases, with 9 bases sitting between them. Germline V gene sequence: CDR1 SGHTS, CDR2 YDEGEE. The DNA of the CDR3 is TGTGCCAGCAGGGACTCTGCCACAGATACGCAGTATTTT. The encoded protein is CASRDSATDTQYF.

This CDR3 is CASSLMSGDQPQHF. The CDR3 DNA reads TGTGCCAGCAGCTTGATGTCAGGGGATCAGCCCCAGCATTTT. The V gene is TRBV5-8, the J gene TRBJ1-5; perhaps TRBD1 as D (6 bases). Looked up from germline, CDR1 is SGHTS and CDR2 is YDEGEE. The CDR3 has 14 residues. Trimming shortened V by 1 base and J by 5 bases, and 10 bases separated the two germline ends.

The chain couples TRBV28 to TRBJ1-4; 10 positions match TRBD1. Per germline, CDR1 MDHEN and CDR2 SYDVKM. The CDR3 has 19 residues. J lost 0 bases, V lost 4 bases, and 11 bases had no gene match. CDR3 sequence (DNA): TGTGCCAGCAGTTCCTGGACAGGGGGGGAGTTTGCAACTAATGAAAAACTGTTTTTT. Its translation is CASSSWTGGEFATNEKLFF.

V and J are TRBV5-1 and TRBJ2-7, with 11 bases aligning to TRBD2. V trimming: 0 bases; J trimming: 4 bases; junction bases outside the gene matches: 9. This CDR3 spans 17 amino acids. The V gene's germline CDR1 is SGHRS and CDR2 YFSETQ. Here the CDR3 reads CASSLDLGTSGAYEQYF. The CDR3 DNA is TGCGCCAGCAGCTTGGACCTCGGGACTAGCGGAGCTTACGAGCAGTACTTC. The full variable domain, in which reference TRBV5-1 and TRBJ2-7 provide the parts outside the CDR3, is KAGVTQTPRYLIKTRGQQVTLSCSPISGHRSVSWYQQTPGQGLQFLFEYFSETQRNKGNFPGRFSGRQFSNSRSEMNVSTLELGDSALYLCASSLDLGTSGAYEQYFGPGTRLTVT.

The J gene is TRBJ1-5, the V gene TRBV5-1; D unclear. V was clipped by 6 bases and J by 4 bases, with 11 bases between them. CDR3 length: 13 residues. The germline V gene has CDR1 SGHRS and CDR2 YFSETQ. Written as DNA, the CDR3 is TGCGCCAGCACTAACAGCCGTAATCAGCCCCAGCATTTT. It specifies CASTNSRNQPQHF.

The rearrangement joins TRBV7-8 to TRBJ2-1, with D hard to call. The ends were cut back, 2 bases at V and 8 bases at J, with 7 bases in the middle. CDR3 length equals 12 residues. Per germline, CDR1 SGHVS and CDR2 FQNEAQ. The CDR3 DNA reads as TGTGCCAGCAGCTTATATCTTCATGAGCAGTTCTTC. This encodes CASSLYLHEQFF.

V usage is TRBV5-1 and J usage is TRBJ1-1, with a tentative D call TRBD1 (6 bases). This CDR3 region has 15 residues. Germline CDR1 reads SGHRS; CDR2 reads YFSETQ. Deletions cut 3 bases from V and 4 bases from J, with 16 bases between. CDR3 sequence reads: CASSSMGQGSTEAFF. DNA for the CDR3: TGCGCCAGCAGCTCGATGGGGCAGGGGAGCACTGAAGCTTTCTTT.

This clone was seen just once. This chain uses TRBV4-3 with TRBJ2-2, with TRBD2 matching 7 bases. The trim removed 2 bases at V and 0 bases at J, leaving 3 bases unmatched. The CDR3 loop spans 16 amino acids. Per germline, CDR1 LGHNA and CDR2 YSLEER. The CDR3 nucleotides are TGCGCCAGCAGCCAATTAGCGGGCACGAACACCGGGGAGCTGTTTTTT. This translates into CASSQLAGTNTGELFF.